These 20 T cell receptor beta chains were all obtained from the same sample, sequenced in a study of cytomegalovirus exposure and HLA in healthy donors. With 60 Vbeta and 13 Jbeta primers, the PCR was carried out. Sequenced by immunoSEQ multiplex PCR; TCRdb stores in-frame clones only, minus some. The sample has more than 110,000 clones. The sequencing input was PBMCs. These receptors came from a man in his forties in good health and CMV-seronegative.

V gene TRBV7-9 combines with J gene TRBJ1-1, with 7 bases matching TRBD1. Trimming removed 6 bases from V and 5 bases from J; junction bases left unmatched: 6. This CDR3 has 13 residues. CDR1 and CDR2 from the germline V gene are SEHNR and FQNEAQ (reference sequence). The CDR3 bases are TGTGCCAGCAGATCCAGGGGGGAAACTGAAGCTTTCTTT. It yields the protein CASRSRGETEAFF.

The rearrangement uses TRBV9 and TRBJ2-5; TRBD2 matches 9 bases. The V and J ends lost 0 bases and 7 bases, in that order; junction bases with no gene match: 13. Per the germline V gene, CDR1 is SGDLS and CDR2 is YYNGEE. The CDR3 spans 17 residues. DNA for the CDR3: TGTGCCAGCAGCGTAGCCGATAGCGGGGGCCCTTCGGGGACCCAGTACTTC. It yields the protein CASSVADSGGPSGTQYF.

The V and J genes are TRBV20-1 and TRBJ2-7, with D perhaps matching TRBD2 (6 bases). This CDR3 region has 11 residues. V lost 5 bases and J lost 6, with 11 bases in between. Per the germline V gene, CDR1 is DFQATT and CDR2 is SNEGSKA (reference sequence). DNA of the CDR3: TGCAGTGCTGGTAGAGCGGGCGAGCAGTACTTC. Protein: CSAGRAGEQYF.

Concerning this clone itself: One end of the junction is discordant with germline, which a read error may explain. The chain employs TRBV5-4 and TRBJ1-1; 8 nucleotides align to TRBD1. Per the germline V gene, CDR1 is SGHNT and CDR2 is YYREEE (reference sequence). There are 20 residues in the CDR3. In DNA, the CDR3 is TGTGCCAGCAGCCTCCCTGGGGGCAGGGGGCGGTCAGGATCGAACGCTGAAGCTTTCTTT. Translation: CASSLPGGRGRSGSNAEAFF.

The chain joins TRBV29-1 to TRBJ1-2, with D tentatively TRBD1 (6 bases). V was trimmed by 2 bases and J by 4 bases, leaving 11 bases between them. Germline V lookup: CDR1 SQVTM, CDR2 ANQGSEA. The CDR3 spans 13 residues. For the CDR3, the DNA is TGCAGCGTTGAAAGTGGGGGCGGCTATGGCTACACCTTC. It is translated as CSVESGGGYGYTF.

The chain joins TRBV6-5 to TRBJ2-3; TRBD1 matches at 7 bases. There are 11 residues in the CDR3. The germline V gene has CDR1 MNHEY and CDR2 SVGAGI. The V and J ends lost 6 bases and 9 bases, in that order; junction bases with no gene match: 3. The CDR3, as DNA: TGTGCCAGCAGGGGACAGTCAACGCAGTATTTT. It is translated as CASRGQSTQYF.

The CDR3 reads CSVNTDRLAYEQYF. The CDR3 nucleotides read TGCAGCGTCAATACAGACAGACTCGCCTACGAGCAGTACTTC. The V and J genes are TRBV29-1 and TRBJ2-7, with D perhaps matching TRBD1 (5 bases). Trimming left V 6 bases short and J 2 bases short, with 17 bases between. The CDR3 is 14 amino acids. Germline CDR1 reads SQVTM; CDR2 reads ANQGSEA.

CDR3 nucleotide sequence: TGCGCCAGCAGCTTGGCCCAGGGGAACACTGAAGCTTTCTTT. This gives the protein CASSLAQGNTEAFF. The V gene is TRBV5-1, the J gene TRBJ1-1, with a tentative D call TRBD1 (5 bases). Trimming shortened V by 0 bases and J by 1 base, and 7 bases separated the two germline ends. Germline CDR1 SGHRS, CDR2 YFSETQ. This CDR3 spans 14 amino acids. The variable domain in full, with the rest retrieved from reference TRBV5-1 and TRBJ1-1, is KAGVTQTPRYLIKTRGQQVTLSCSPISGHRSVSWYQQTPGQGLQFLFEYFSETQRNKGNFPGRFSGRQFSNSRSEMNVSTLELGDSALYLCASSLAQGNTEAFFGQGTRLTVV.

The chain couples TRBV6-6 to TRBJ1-2; tentative D call: TRBD1 (5 bases). The V and J ends lost 5 bases and 5 bases respectively, with 15 bases between them. In germline, CDR1 is MNHNY, CDR2 SVGAGI (reference sequence). The length of the CDR3 is 14 residues. CDR3 amino acids: CASSRNTGEYGYTF. The CDR3 DNA sequence: TGTGCCAGCAGTCGTAACACGGGGGAGTATGGCTACACCTTC.

This chain uses TRBV5-4 with TRBJ1-5, with D perhaps TRBD1 (6 bases). Germline lookup yields CDR1 SGHNT and CDR2 YYREEE (reference sequence). The CDR3 has 15 amino acids. The V end lost 0 bases, the J end lost 7 bases, and 14 bases lay between the germline ends. The DNA for the CDR3 is TGTGCCAGCAGCTTGGCCCCAGGGGCAGAACAGCCCCAGCATTTT. This encodes CASSLAPGAEQPQHF.

Concerning this clone itself: Other DNA sequences in the same sample also yield this CDR3. The gene calls are TRBV5-1 and TRBJ1-2; 7 positions agree with TRBD1. CDR3 length equals 14 residues. CDR1 is SGHRS and CDR2 is YFSETQ in the germline V gene. V lost 0 bases, J lost 4 bases, and 3 bases stayed unmatched. Here the CDR3 DNA reads TGCGCCAGCAGCTTGGGACAGGGTGGCTATGGCTACACCTTC. This sequence encodes CASSLGQGGYGYTF.

The rearrangement links TRBV6-1 to TRBJ1-2; D unresolved. V was shortened by 1 base and J by 7 bases, with 10 bases between the two germline ends. Per the germline V gene, CDR1 is MNHNS and CDR2 is SASEGT. The CDR3 is 13 residues long. CDR3 sequence reads: CASSEVLASGYTF. CDR3 sequence (DNA): TGTGCCAGCAGTGAAGTCCTGGCCAGTGGCTACACCTTC.

The CDR3 region is CASSAGTSGGEYNEQFF. The CDR3 bases are TGTGCCAGCAGCGCAGGGACTAGCGGGGGCGAATACAATGAGCAGTTCTTC. The V gene is TRBV7-2, the J gene TRBJ2-1, with TRBD2 matching 14 bases. J lost 4 bases, V lost 5 bases, and 7 bases had no gene match. The CDR3 loop spans 17 amino acids. In germline, CDR1 is SGHTA, CDR2 FQGNSA.

The chain couples TRBV9 to TRBJ2-7, with 12 bases matching TRBD2. CDR1 and CDR2 from the germline V gene are SGDLS and YYNGEE. The CDR3 is 14 amino acids. The trim removed 0 bases at V and 7 bases at J, leaving 2 bases unmatched. In DNA, the CDR3 is TGTGCCAGCAGCGTAGGAGGGACTAGCGGGGAGCAGTACTTC. Translating it yields CASSVGGTSGEQYF.

This chain joins TRBV4-3 and TRBJ1-4, with D possibly matching TRBD1 (6 bases). V lost 3 bases and J 3 bases, leaving 8 bases between the germline ends. Germline assignment: CDR1 LGHNA and CDR2 YSLEER. The CDR3 is 14 residues long. CDR3 in amino acids: CASSHRGANEKLFF. The DNA of the CDR3 is TGCGCCAGCAGCCACAGGGGAGCTAATGAAAAACTGTTTTTT.

V and J are TRBV15 and TRBJ1-4; D perhaps matches TRBD1 (5 bases). The germline CDR1 and CDR2 sequences are LNHNV and YYDKDF (reference sequence). Trimming removed 0 bases from V and 2 bases from J, with 10 bases in between. CDR3 length: 16 amino acids. The CDR3 sequence is CATSRDGGYTNEKLFF. The CDR3 DNA is TGTGCCACCAGCAGAGACGGGGGGTACACTAATGAAAAACTGTTTTTT. Variable domain in full (rest from reference TRBV15 and TRBJ1-4): DAMVIQNPRYQVTQFGKPVTLSCSQTLNHNVMYWYQQKSSQAPKLLFHYYDKDFNNEADTPDNFQSRRPNTSFCFLDIRSPGLGDTAMYLCATSRDGGYTNEKLFFGSGTQLSVL.

The chain has TRBV2 and TRBJ1-1; no reliable D call. Germline lookup yields CDR1 SNHLY and CDR2 FYNNEI. The V and J ends lost 6 bases and 7 bases respectively, with 9 bases between them. The CDR3 loop spans 11 amino acids. The CDR3 sequence is CASSPSREAFF. CDR3 nucleotides: TGTGCCAGCAGCCCAAGCCGTGAAGCTTTCTTT.

The V and J genes are TRBV18 and TRBJ1-1, with D uncertain. The CDR3 has 15 residues. Trimming removed 6 bases at V and 6 bases at J, with 20 bases between. The germline CDR1 and CDR2 sequences are KGHSH and LQKENI. The CDR3 region has the DNA TGTGCCAGCTCCCCAACACAGAGTTCGTCCCCTGAAGCTTTCTTT. This gives the protein CASSPTQSSSPEAFF.

The chain recombines TRBV15 with TRBJ2-3, with 7 bases lining up with TRBD1. Germline CDR1 and CDR2: LNHNV and YYDKDF (reference sequence). The V and J ends lost 5 bases and 1 base, in that order; junction bases with no gene match: 12. This CDR3 is 17 amino acids long. The DNA of the CDR3 is TGTGCCACCAGCCCCGTAGGTTCCGGGACAGGCACAGATACGCAGTATTTT. Its translation: CATSPVGSGTGTDTQYF. Using reference TRBV15 and TRBJ2-3 for the parts outside the CDR3, the full variable domain is DAMVIQNPRYQVTQFGKPVTLSCSQTLNHNVMYWYQQKSSQAPKLLFHYYDKDFNNEADTPDNFQSRRPNTSFCFLDIRSPGLGDTAMYLCATSPVGSGTGTDTQYFGPGTRLTVL.

The chain links TRBV4-2 to TRBJ1-1; 7 bases are a match to TRBD1. V shed 5 bases, J shed 7 bases, and the junction held 10 bases outside the gene matches. Germline CDR1 and CDR2: LGHNA and YNFKEQ. The CDR3 has 14 amino acids. The CDR3 DNA reads TGTGCCAGCAGCTCTCCTGGGGACAGCCTTGAAGCTTTCTTT. Translating gives CASSSPGDSLEAFF.